The 14 T cell receptor beta chains given below trace back to one sample, sequenced in a study of shared clonotypes between healthy human individuals. Generated by immunoSEQ multiplex PCR, the TCRdb table keeps only in-frame clones and is missing some. Altogether about 710,000 clones are present, approximately 72% being singletons, with the ten largest covering around 1.8%. The specimen was memory CD4+ T cells sorted from blood. Subset reported: CD45RA-negative fraction. The receptors originated from a woman aged 25 to 39 in good health.

The CDR3 region has the DNA TGCGCCAGCAGCTTGGCGGGGACTAGCGTTGGTACGCAGTATTTT. It codes for CASSLAGTSVGTQYF. V gene TRBV5-1 combines with J gene TRBJ2-3; 10 nucleotides match TRBD2. V dropped 0 bases and J dropped 8; count of bases not matched to a gene: 6. The CDR3 totals 15 residues. Germline V gives CDR1 SGHRS, CDR2 YFSETQ.

The chain recombines TRBV6-1 with TRBJ1-2, with 9 bases lining up with TRBD1. Germline V gives CDR1 MNHNS, CDR2 SASEGT. J was trimmed by 7 bases and V by 1 base; bases with no gene match: 10. The CDR3 loop spans 16 amino acids. The CDR3 sequence is CASSEVYRDRAFGYTF. The CDR3 nucleotides read TGTGCCAGCAGTGAAGTGTATAGGGACAGGGCTTTTGGCTACACCTTC.

The J gene is TRBJ2-7, the V gene TRBV18, with D maybe TRBD1 (6 bases). Germline CDR1 reads KGHSH; CDR2 reads LQKENI. With 6 bases removed from V and 4 bases from J, the gap between germline ends came to 22 bases. The CDR3 length is 16 residues. The CDR3 coding sequence is TGTGCCAGCTCTCCAGGCCAGGCAGGGGTCAAATACGAGCAGTACTTC. Amino acid sequence: CASSPGQAGVKYEQYF.

V and J are TRBV6-1 and TRBJ1-5; TRBD1 aligns across 8 bases. CDR3 length: 13 amino acids. CDR1 and CDR2 from the germline V gene are MNHNS and SASEGT. Germline trimming cut 6 bases from V and 7 bases from J; bases unmatched to any gene: 5. The CDR3 protein is CASRANRGQPQHF. CDR3 DNA: TGTGCCAGCAGAGCAAACAGGGGGCAGCCCCAGCATTTT.

As concerns this clone: The sample holds other DNA sequences that translate to the same CDR3. The chain links TRBV28 to TRBJ2-7; 9 nucleotides line up with TRBD1. From germline, CDR1 is MDHEN and CDR2 SYDVKM. The CDR3 extends over 14 amino acids. The V segment lost 6 bases and the J segment 0 bases; nucleotides outside the gene matches: 3. CDR3: CASRGQGSSYEQYF. CDR3 DNA sequence: TGTGCCAGCAGGGGACAGGGTTCCTCCTACGAGCAGTACTTC.

This chain joins TRBV2 and TRBJ2-3; D unclear. V lost 6 bases and J lost 0, with 13 bases in between. CDR1 SNHLY and CDR2 FYNNEI come from the germline V gene. The CDR3 has 15 residues. The CDR3 sequence: CASSVLRSSTDTQYF. CDR3 coding DNA: TGTGCCAGCAGCGTCCTTCGGTCTAGCACAGATACGCAGTATTTT.

This clone was seen a handful of times. This rearrangement joins TRBV6-6 to TRBJ1-5, with 9 positions matching TRBD1. In germline, CDR1 is MNHNY, CDR2 SVGAGI (reference sequence). The V gene end was trimmed by 7 bases and the J gene end by 7 bases; junction bases not matched to a gene: 14. CDR3 length equals 16 residues. The CDR3 nucleotides read TGTGCCAGCACTTCTACGACAGGGGGGACCAGGCAGCCCCAGCATTTT. This encodes CASTSTTGGTRQPQHF.

This clone was seen many times. In the same sample, other DNA sequences code for this CDR3. The V and J genes are TRBV27 and TRBJ2-7; perhaps TRBD1 as D (6 bases). The CDR3 loop spans 14 amino acids. The V and J ends lost 3 bases and 2 bases respectively, with 11 bases between them. The germline gives CDR1 MNHEY, CDR2 SMNVEV (reference sequence). In nucleotides, the CDR3 is TGTGCCAGCAGTTTTTCACAGGGACCCTACGAGCAGTACTTC. Translating it yields CASSFSQGPYEQYF.

The chain links TRBV28 to TRBJ2-5, with 8 nucleotides matching TRBD1. V was clipped by 6 bases and J by 5 bases; unmatched bases: 11. CDR3 size: 15 residues. Per the germline V gene, CDR1 is MDHEN and CDR2 is SYDVKM. CDR3 nucleotides: TGTGCCAGCAGAAATCAGGGGGCCCAAGGGGAGACCCAGTACTTC. Protein product: CASRNQGAQGETQYF.

This chain uses TRBV6-1 with TRBJ2-2; 9 bases are shared with TRBD1. The germline V gene has CDR1 MNHNS and CDR2 SASEGT. J was trimmed by 6 bases and V by 3 bases; bases with no gene match: 11. The CDR3 loop spans 17 amino acids. CDR3 nucleotides: TGTGCCAGCAGTGACCTCATGGGACAGGGTGCTGCCGGGGAGCTGTTTTTT. Residues: CASSDLMGQGAAGELFF.

V gene TRBV5-1 combines with J gene TRBJ2-1, with 7 bases identical to TRBD2. CDR1 is SGHRS and CDR2 is YFSETQ in the germline V gene. V was pared by 4 bases and J by 7 bases, with 5 bases of the junction left unmatched. The CDR3 length is 13 residues. The CDR3 DNA follows: TGCGCCAGCAGCCCTCCCGGGGGGAATGAGCAGTTCTTC. This translates into CASSPPGGNEQFF.

The genes are TRBV6-1 and TRBJ2-5, with TRBD2 identical over 10 bases. Germline loops: CDR1 MNHNS, CDR2 SASEGT. V lost 7 bases and J lost 3; bases outside the gene matches: 8. The CDR3 spans 15 residues. The CDR3 DNA is TGTGCCAGCAAGAAAAGCGGGAGGGCCGAAGAGACCCAGTACTTC. Translating gives CASKKSGRAEETQYF.

This CDR3 reads CASSPIDLDIQYF. CDR3 sequence (DNA): TGTGCCAGCAGTCCAATTGACTTAGACATTCAGTACTTC. The chain carries TRBV6-1 and TRBJ2-4; D unclear. With 5 bases removed from V and 8 bases from J, the gap between germline ends came to 13 bases. This CDR3 comprises 13 residues. The V gene's germline CDR1 is MNHNS and CDR2 SASEGT.

J is TRBJ1-1 and V is TRBV5-1; 8 positions agree with TRBD1. Germline trimming cut 2 bases from V and 1 base from J; bases unmatched to any gene: 10. The germline gives CDR1 SGHRS, CDR2 YFSETQ. There are 17 residues in the CDR3. The CDR3 here is CASSFAGQGKGNTEAFF. The CDR3, as DNA: TGCGCCAGCAGCTTCGCAGGACAGGGTAAAGGGAACACTGAAGCTTTCTTT.